This TCR beta chain was recovered during a study of blood T cell repertoires in COVID-19. Whole-study context: Samples came from the United States, Italy and Spain, spanning acute and convalescent COVID-19. The cDNA or gDNA used as material had been derived from T cells, B-cell-depleted T cells, or PBMCs.

In the study's own analysis: It was from reference gene primer amplification that nucleated cell counts were estimated. Clones were sequenced by immunoSEQ multiplex PCR, and TCRdb holds only the in-frame ones, with some missing. V and J calls and clone size follow that table, whereas D and trimming were derived from the DNA. The sample has roughly 150,000 clones, 80% seen once. CDR1 SGDLS and CDR2 YYNGEE come from the germline V gene. This CDR3 has 14 amino acids. The trim removed 0 bases at V and 7 bases at J, leaving 0 bases unmatched. Sequencing was performed on peripheral blood. This clonotype originated in a man aged 55 to 70 with acute or convalescent COVID-19. The chain couples TRBV9 to TRBJ1-4, with 10 bases fitting TRBD1. The CDR3 DNA sequence: TGTGCCAGCAGCGTAGGGGACAGGGGTGAAAAACTGTTTTTT. This gives the protein CASSVGDRGEKLFF.